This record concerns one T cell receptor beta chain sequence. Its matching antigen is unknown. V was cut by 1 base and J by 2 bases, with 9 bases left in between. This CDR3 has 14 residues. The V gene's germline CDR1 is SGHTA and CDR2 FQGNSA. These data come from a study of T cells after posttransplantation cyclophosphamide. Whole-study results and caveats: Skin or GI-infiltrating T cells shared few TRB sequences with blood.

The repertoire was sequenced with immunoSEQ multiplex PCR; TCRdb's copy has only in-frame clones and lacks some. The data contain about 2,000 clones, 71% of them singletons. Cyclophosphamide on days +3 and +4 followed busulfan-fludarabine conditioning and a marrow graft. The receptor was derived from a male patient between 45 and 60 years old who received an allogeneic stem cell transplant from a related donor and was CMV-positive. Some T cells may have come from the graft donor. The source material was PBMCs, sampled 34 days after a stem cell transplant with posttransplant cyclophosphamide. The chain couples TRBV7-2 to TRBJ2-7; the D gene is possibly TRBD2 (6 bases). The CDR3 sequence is CASSLGLVAYEQYF. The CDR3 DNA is TGTGCCAGCAGCTTAGGACTAGTAGCCTACGAGCAGTACTTC. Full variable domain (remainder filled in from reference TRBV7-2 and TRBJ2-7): GAGVSQSPSNKVTEKGKDVELRCDPISGHTALYWYRQSLGQGLEFLIYFQGNSAPDKSGLPSDRFSAERTGGSVSTLTIQRTQQEDSAVYLCASSLGLVAYEQYFGPGTRLTVT.